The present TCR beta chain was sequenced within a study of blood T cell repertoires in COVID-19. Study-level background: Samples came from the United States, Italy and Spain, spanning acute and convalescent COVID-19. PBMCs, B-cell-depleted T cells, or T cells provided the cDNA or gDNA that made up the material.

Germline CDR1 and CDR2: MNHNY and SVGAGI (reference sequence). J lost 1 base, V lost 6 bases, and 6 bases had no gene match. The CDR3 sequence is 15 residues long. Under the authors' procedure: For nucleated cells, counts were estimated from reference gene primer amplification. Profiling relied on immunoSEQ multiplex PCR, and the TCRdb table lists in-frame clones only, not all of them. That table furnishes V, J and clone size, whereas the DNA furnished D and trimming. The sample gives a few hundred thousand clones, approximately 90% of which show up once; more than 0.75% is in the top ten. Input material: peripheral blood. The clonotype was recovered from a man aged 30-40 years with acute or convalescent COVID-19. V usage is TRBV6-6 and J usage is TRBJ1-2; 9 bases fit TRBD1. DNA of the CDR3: TGTGCCAGCAGGACGGGACAGGGCGGTAACTATGGCTACACCTTC. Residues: CASRTGQGGNYGYTF.